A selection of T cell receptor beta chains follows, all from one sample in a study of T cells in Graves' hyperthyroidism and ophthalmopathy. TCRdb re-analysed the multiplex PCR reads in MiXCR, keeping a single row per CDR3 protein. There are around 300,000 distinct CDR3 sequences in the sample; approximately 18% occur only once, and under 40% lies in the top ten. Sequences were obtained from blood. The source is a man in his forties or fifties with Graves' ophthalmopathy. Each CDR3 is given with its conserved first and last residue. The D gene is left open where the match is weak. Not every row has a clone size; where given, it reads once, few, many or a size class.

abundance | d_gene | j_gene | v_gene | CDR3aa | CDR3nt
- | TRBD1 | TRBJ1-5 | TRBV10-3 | CATREDRGPQPQHF | TGTGCCACCAGGGAAGACAGGGGGCCTCAGCCCCAGCATTTT
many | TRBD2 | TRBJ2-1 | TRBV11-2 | CASSFGGTSGNEQFF | TGTGCCAGCAGCTTTGGCGGGACTAGTGGCAATGAGCAGTTCTTC
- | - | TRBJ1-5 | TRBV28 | CASSLFKGQPQHF | TGTGCCAGCAGTTTATTCAAAGGGCAGCCCCAGCATTTT
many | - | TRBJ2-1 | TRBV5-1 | CASSLGSGQVYNNEQFF | TGCGCCAGCAGCTTAGGGTCCGGGCAGGTCTACAATAATGAGCAGTTCTTC
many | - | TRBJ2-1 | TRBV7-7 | CASSFIASVSNEQFF | TGTGCTAGCAGCTTCATCGCCAGCGTCTCCAATGAGCAGTTCTTC
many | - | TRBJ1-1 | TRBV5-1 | CASSFRTPNTEAFF | TGCGCCAGCAGCTTTCGGACACCGAACACTGAAGCTTTCTTT
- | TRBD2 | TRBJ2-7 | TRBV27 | CASSPRGVDGSYEQYF | TGTGCCAGCAGCCCCCGGGGGGTGGACGGATCCTACGAGCAGTACTTC
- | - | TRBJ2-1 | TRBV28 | CASRRGRGFNEQFF | TGTGCCAGCAGACGGGGGCGGGGTTTCAATGAGCAGTTCTTC
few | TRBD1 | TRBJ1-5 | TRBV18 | CASSPTGTGGQPQHF | TGTGCCAGCTCTCCCACAGGGACAGGGGGCCAGCCCCAGCATTTT
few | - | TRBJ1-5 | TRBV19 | CASSIRRWVRDGQPQHF | TGTGCCAGTAGTATCCGCCGGTGGGTCCGAGATGGGCAGCCCCAGCATTTT
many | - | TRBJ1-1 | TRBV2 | CASNERGPTEAFF | TGTGCCAGCAACGAAAGGGGACCCACTGAAGCTTTCTTT
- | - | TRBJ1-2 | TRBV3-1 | CAGSQGWGYTF | TGTGCCGGCAGCCAGGGGTGGGGCTACACCTTC
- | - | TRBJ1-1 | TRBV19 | CASSIKSGWNTEAFF | TGTGCCAGTAGTATAAAATCGGGTTGGAACACTGAAGCTTTCTTT
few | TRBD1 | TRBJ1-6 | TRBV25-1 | CASSFDRGALHF | TGTGCCAGCAGTTTTGACAGGGGCGCCCTCCACTTT
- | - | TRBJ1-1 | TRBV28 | CASGFGERPTFF | TGTGCCAGCGGCTTTGGGGAGCGACCGACTTTCTTT
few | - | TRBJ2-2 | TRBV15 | CTTSREGHNTGELFF | TGTACCACCAGCAGAGAAGGACACAACACCGGGGAGCTGTTTTTT
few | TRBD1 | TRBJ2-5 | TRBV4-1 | CASSLDRGWQETQYF | TGCGCCAGCAGCCTGGACAGGGGGTGGCAAGAGACCCAGTACTTC
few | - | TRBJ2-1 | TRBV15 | CATSRDRDSFSYNEQFF | TGTGCCACCAGCAGAGATCGGGACTCCTTCTCCTACAATGAGCAGTTCTTC
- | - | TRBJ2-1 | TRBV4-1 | CASSLHVGPGNEQFF | TGCGCCAGCAGCCTCCACGTGGGGCCGGGGAATGAGCAGTTCTTC
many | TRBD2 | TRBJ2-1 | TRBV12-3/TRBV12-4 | CASSLGGRRYNEQFF | TGTGCCAGCAGTTTAGGCGGGAGGCGATACAATGAGCAGTTCTTC
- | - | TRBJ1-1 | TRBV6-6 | CASSYSTVNTEAFF | TGTGCCAGCAGTTACTCGACAGTGAACACTGAAGCTTTCTTT
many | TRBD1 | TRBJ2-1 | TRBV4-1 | CASSERGPGTGGFDEQFF | TGCGCCAGCAGCGAACGAGGACCCGGGACAGGGGGGTTTGATGAGCAGTTCTTC